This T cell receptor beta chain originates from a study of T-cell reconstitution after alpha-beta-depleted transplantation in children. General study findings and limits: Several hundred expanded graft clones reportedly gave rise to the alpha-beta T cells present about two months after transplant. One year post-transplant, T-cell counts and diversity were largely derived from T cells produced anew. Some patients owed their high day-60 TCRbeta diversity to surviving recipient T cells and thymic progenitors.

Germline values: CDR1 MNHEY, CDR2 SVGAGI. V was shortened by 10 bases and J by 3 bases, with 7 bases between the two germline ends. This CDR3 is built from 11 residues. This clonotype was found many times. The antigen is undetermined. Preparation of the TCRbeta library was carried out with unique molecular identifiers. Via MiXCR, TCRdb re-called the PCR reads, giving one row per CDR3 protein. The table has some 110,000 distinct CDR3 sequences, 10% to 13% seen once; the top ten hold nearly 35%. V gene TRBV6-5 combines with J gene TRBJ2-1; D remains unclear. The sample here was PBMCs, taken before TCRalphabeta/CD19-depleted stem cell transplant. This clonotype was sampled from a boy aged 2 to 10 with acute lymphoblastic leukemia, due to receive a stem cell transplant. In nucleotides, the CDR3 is TGTGCCACCCGGGTCTACAATGAGCAGTTCTTC. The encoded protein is CATRVYNEQFF.